The T cell receptor beta chain under discussion was sequenced for a study of blood T cell repertoires in COVID-19. Study-wide context: Samples representing acute and convalescent COVID-19 were sourced from the United States, Italy and Spain. The cDNA or gDNA used as material had been derived from T cells, B-cell-depleted T cells, or PBMCs.

The CDR3 sequence is 14 residues long. Germline assignment: CDR1 SGHAT and CDR2 FQNNGV. The V end was cut by 4 bases, the J end by 5 bases, with 14 bases between. Sequencing was performed with immunoSEQ multiplex PCR; in TCRdb, only in-frame clones are kept and a portion is missing. The sample lists approximately 120,000 clones, more than 70% occurring once. The sequencing input was peripheral blood. This TCR came from an elderly woman with COVID-19, enrolled during active disease. The genes are TRBV11-2 and TRBJ1-1, with D possibly TRBD1 on 5 matching bases. The DNA for the CDR3 is TGTGCCAGCAGCTCGACAGTGGGGGGAACTGAAGCTTTCTTT. Its translation: CASSSTVGGTEAFF.